This TCR beta chain is from a study of response to subunit inactivated influenza vaccine. Study findings and constraints: Authors suggested seasonal influenza vaccinations each recruit few new T cells.

A word on this clonotype: The antigen remains undetermined.

CDR1 and CDR2 from the germline V gene are DFQATT and SNEGSKA (reference sequence). This CDR3 has 13 amino acids. Trimming took 8 bases from V and 6 from J, leaving 20 bases between them. TCRdb reprocessed the RT-PCR reads via MiXCR and lists one record per CDR3 protein. Among hundreds of thousands of distinct CDR3 sequences listed, 14% were seen once. The sequences come from PBMCs from blood, collected about 14 days before vaccination. The sequence derives from a man between 50 and 59 years old who received an inactivated influenza vaccine. The rearrangement uses TRBV20-1 and TRBJ2-7; TRBD2 might be the D (7 bases). The chain's CDR3 is CSTARGGGFEQYF. The CDR3 DNA follows: TGCAGTACAGCTCGGGGAGGGGGATTCGAGCAGTACTTC.